A selection of T cell receptor beta chains follows, all from one sample in a study of OX40 agonist ivuxolimab in advanced cancers. TCRdb keeps only in-frame clones here, not all; method: immunoSEQ multiplex PCR. Here the sample spans roughly 69,000 clones, roughly four fifths being singletons. The specimen was CD4+ or CD8+ T cells sorted from blood, collected in a trial of the OX40 agonist ivuxolimab. The receptors were gathered from an adult with an advanced solid tumor such as melanoma, head and neck, liver or kidney cancer. The CDR3 runs from the conserved cysteine through the conserved F or W. D genes are given only for firm matches. Part of the rows lack a size; the others show once, few, many or a class for expanded clones.

CDR3: CASSLAGPLQETQYF
DNA: TGCGCCAGCAGCTTGGCCGGACCCCTCCAAGAGACCCAGTACTTC
J: TRBJ2-5
size: -
D: -
V: TRBV5-1

CDR3: CASRSGRFYGYTF
DNA: TGTGCCAGCAGATCTGGACGGTTCTATGGCTACACCTTC
J: TRBJ1-2
size: -
D: -
V: TRBV7-2

CDR3: CATSRVEDTQYF
DNA: TGTGCCACCAGCAGAGTTGAGGATACGCAGTATTTT
J: TRBJ2-3
size: -
D: -
V: TRBV15

CDR3: CASSLVYNSEAFF
DNA: TGCGCCAGCAGCTTGGTCTATAACAGCGAAGCTTTCTTT
J: TRBJ1-1
size: -
D: -
V: TRBV5-1

CDR3: CASSYWPETNTGELFF
DNA: TGTGCCAGCAGTTACTGGCCAGAAACGAACACCGGGGAGCTGTTTTTT
J: TRBJ2-2
size: once
D: -
V: TRBV6-5

CDR3: CASGPRSGGLSYEQYF
DNA: TGTGCTAGTGGCCCCCGATCCGGGGGGTTGTCCTACGAGCAGTACTTC
J: TRBJ2-7
size: once
D: TRBD2
V: TRBV12-5

CDR3: CASSRRGGTYEQYF
DNA: TGTGCCAGCAGCCGACGAGGGGGTACCTACGAGCAGTACTTC
J: TRBJ2-7
size: few
D: -
V: TRBV7-9

CDR3: CASSIDREAFSPHYGYTF
DNA: TGTGCCAGTAGTATAGACAGGGAGGCGTTCTCCCCCCACTATGGCTACACCTTC
J: TRBJ1-2
size: -
D: -
V: TRBV19

CDR3: CASSLMDSYEQYF
DNA: TGTGCCAGCAGCTTGATGGACTCCTACGAGCAGTACTTC
J: TRBJ2-7
size: -
D: -
V: TRBV5-4

CDR3: CASSDRRGRGEGFMNTEAFF
DNA: TGTGCCAGCAGCGATCGGAGGGGTAGAGGGGAAGGTTTCATGAACACTGAAGCTTTCTTT
J: TRBJ1-1
size: -
D: -
V: TRBV7-3

CDR3: CASSLGSMTSYGYTF
DNA: TGTGCCAGCAGCTTGGGGTCGATGACAAGCTATGGCTACACCTTC
J: TRBJ1-2
size: -
D: -
V: TRBV5-6

CDR3: CASTRDIQNTYQPQHF
DNA: TGTGCCAGTACCCGGGACATACAAAACACCTATCAGCCCCAGCATTTT
J: TRBJ1-5
size: -
D: -
V: TRBV19

CDR3: CASSQDAQVSSYEQYF
DNA: TGCGCCAGCAGCCAAGATGCACAGGTGAGCTCCTACGAGCAGTACTTC
J: TRBJ2-7
size: -
D: -
V: TRBV4-3

CDR3: CAISQGLAGENEQFF
DNA: TGTGCCATCAGTCAGGGACTAGCGGGAGAGAATGAGCAGTTCTTC
J: TRBJ2-1
size: few
D: TRBD2
V: TRBV10-3

CDR3: CASSLARGGRGNTEAFF
DNA: TGTGCCAGCAGCTTAGCGCGTGGGGGAAGAGGGAACACTGAAGCTTTCTTT
J: TRBJ1-1
size: -
D: -
V: TRBV7-9

CDR3: CASDRRGIYGYTF
DNA: TGTGCCAGCGATAGAAGGGGGATCTATGGCTACACCTTC
J: TRBJ1-2
size: few
D: -
V: TRBV2

CDR3: CASSLSWTSGHTDTQYF
DNA: TGTGCCAGCAGCTTATCATGGACTAGCGGACACACAGATACGCAGTATTTT
J: TRBJ2-3
size: once
D: TRBD2
V: TRBV7-9

CDR3: CASSERPGGGDSPLHF
DNA: TGTGCCAGCAGCGAGCGTCCGGGGGGCGGAGATTCACCCCTCCACTTT
J: TRBJ1-6
size: -
D: -
V: TRBV9

CDR3: CASTPRGGQNTEAFF
DNA: TGCGCCAGCACCCCTCGGGGGGGCCAGAACACTGAAGCTTTCTTT
J: TRBJ1-1
size: -
D: -
V: TRBV5-1

CDR3: CASSQRVRETEAFF
DNA: TGTGCCAGCAGCCAAAGGGTAAGGGAAACTGAAGCTTTCTTT
J: TRBJ1-1
size: -
D: -
V: TRBV4-2

CDR3: CASWGRPETQYF
DNA: TGTGCCAGCTGGGGCCGGCCGGAGACCCAGTACTTC
J: TRBJ2-5
size: once
D: -
V: TRBV2

CDR3: CASSLVARAGGQPQHF
DNA: TGTGCCAGCAGTTTGGTGGCTCGAGCAGGTGGACAGCCCCAGCATTTT
J: TRBJ1-5
size: -
D: -
V: TRBV28

CDR3: CASSQDDRSEKLFF
DNA: TGTGCCAGCAGCCAAGATGACCGGAGTGAAAAACTGTTTTTT
J: TRBJ1-4
size: once
D: -
V: TRBV5-4

CDR3: CASSQGRDQPQHF
DNA: TGTGCCAGCAGCCAAGGGAGGGATCAGCCCCAGCATTTT
J: TRBJ1-5
size: -
D: -
V: TRBV7-3

CDR3: CASRGVSSWEKLFF
DNA: TGTGCCAGCAGGGGGGTTTCAAGCTGGGAAAAACTGTTTTTT
J: TRBJ1-4
size: -
D: -
V: TRBV6-5

CDR3: CASSLMRQGDTEAFF
DNA: TGCGCCAGCAGCTTGATGAGGCAAGGGGACACTGAAGCTTTCTTT
J: TRBJ1-1
size: -
D: -
V: TRBV5-1

CDR3: CASSPLGRGASYEQYF
DNA: TGTGCCAGCTCACCCCTAGGTAGGGGGGCCTCCTACGAGCAGTACTTC
J: TRBJ2-7
size: -
D: -
V: TRBV18

CDR3: CASSPPQGRHGYTF
DNA: TGTGCCAGCTCCCCCCCACAGGGGCGGCATGGCTACACCTTC
J: TRBJ1-2
size: once
D: TRBD1
V: TRBV9

CDR3: CASSARTSGRTEQFF
DNA: TGTGCCAGCAGCGCCCGGACTAGCGGGAGGACTGAGCAGTTCTTC
J: TRBJ2-1
size: few
D: TRBD2
V: TRBV9

CDR3: CASSESRGPRGTQYF
DNA: TGTGCCAGCAGCGAATCTAGGGGTCCCAGGGGGACCCAGTACTTC
J: TRBJ2-5
size: few
D: -
V: TRBV7-9

CDR3: CAWKGPGGISGNTIYF
DNA: TGTGCCTGGAAAGGCCCGGGGGGCATTTCTGGAAACACCATATATTTT
J: TRBJ1-3
size: -
D: -
V: TRBV30

CDR3: CASSEARSYEQYF
DNA: TGTGCCAGCAGTGAAGCGCGATCCTACGAGCAGTACTTC
J: TRBJ2-7
size: -
D: -
V: TRBV2

CDR3: CASSYSGDRGEGYTF
DNA: TGTGCCAGCAGTTACTCGGGGGACAGGGGCGAGGGCTACACCTTC
J: TRBJ1-2
size: -
D: TRBD1
V: TRBV6-5

CDR3: CASSIFVTMNTEAFF
DNA: TGTGCCAGTAGTATTTTCGTTACAATGAACACTGAAGCTTTCTTT
J: TRBJ1-1
size: -
D: -
V: TRBV19